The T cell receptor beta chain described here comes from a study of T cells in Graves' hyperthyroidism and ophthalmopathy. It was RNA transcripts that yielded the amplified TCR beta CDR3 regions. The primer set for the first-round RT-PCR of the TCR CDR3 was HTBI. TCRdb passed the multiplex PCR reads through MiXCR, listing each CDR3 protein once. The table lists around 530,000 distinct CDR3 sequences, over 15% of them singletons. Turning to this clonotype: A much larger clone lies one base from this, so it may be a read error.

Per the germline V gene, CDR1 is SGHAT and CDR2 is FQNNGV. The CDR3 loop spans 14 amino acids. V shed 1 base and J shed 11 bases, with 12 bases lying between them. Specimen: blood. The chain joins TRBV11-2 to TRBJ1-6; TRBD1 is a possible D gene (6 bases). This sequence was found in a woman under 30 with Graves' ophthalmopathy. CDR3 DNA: TGTGCCAGCAGCTTAGCAACAGGGAATCCACCCCTCCACTTT. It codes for CASSLATGNPPLHF.